The T cell receptor (beta chain) described here comes from a study of naive and memory T cell subsets. Findings of the study overall: Over 95% of naive TCR sequences appeared only once after error correction, unlike memory subsets. Findings for naive and memory subsets could not be checked against ground truth. A few larger clonotypes appeared in naive repertoires, especially CD8, possibly memory cells re-expressing CD45RA.

Worth noting for this clonotype: Its specificity is not known.

An equimolar mix of two oligonucleotides served as the beta constant-region primer for TRBC1 and TRBC2. The ligated cDNA underwent four PCR rounds using SP2 and nested alpha and beta constant-region primers. TCRdb independently ran MiXCR on the UMI-ligation and nested PCR reads; one entry per CDR3 protein. The sample carries about 99,000 distinct CDR3 sequences, approximately 14% recorded once. CDR3 length: 15 amino acids. Germline V gene sequence: CDR1 MNHEY, CDR2 SMNVEV (reference sequence). The V and J ends lost 7 bases and 5 bases respectively, with 20 bases between them. The TCR originated in a human donor in good health. V gene TRBV27 combines with J gene TRBJ2-5, with D tentatively TRBD1 (6 bases). The sequenced material came from naive CD8+ T cells from blood. CDR3 coding DNA: TGTGCCAGCAATTGGGCAGGGGCAAAGGTTGAGACCCAGTACTTC. Residues: CASNWAGAKVETQYF.